The 29 T cell receptor beta chains reported below all come from one sample, sequenced in a study of response to subunit inactivated influenza vaccine. TCRdb fed the RT-PCR reads into MiXCR, producing one record per CDR3 protein. This sample has fewer than 800,000 distinct CDR3 sequences; 15% to 18% occur once, and the top ten carry roughly 10%. The specimen comprised PBMCs from blood, sampled less than 13 days after vaccination. These receptors were collected from a man aged 45-60 years who received an inactivated influenza vaccine.

In this sample, this clonotype turned up a few times. This rearrangement joins TRBV14 to TRBJ2-7; TRBD1 might be the D (6 bases). Germline values: CDR1 SGHDN, CDR2 FVKESK. Trimming pared 6 bases from V and 3 bases from J, leaving 15 bases between. This CDR3 is built from 14 residues. The CDR3 spells CASSPGDLYYEQYF. DNA of the CDR3: TGTGCCAGCAGTCCAGGGGATTTATACTACGAGCAGTACTTC.

This clonotype was counted a few times. V gene TRBV4-3 combines with J gene TRBJ2-3; TRBD2 matches at 9 bases. Looked up from germline, CDR1 is LGHNA and CDR2 is YSLEER. V shed 0 bases, J shed 3 bases, and the junction held 4 bases outside the gene matches. This CDR3 has 16 amino acids. CDR3 DNA: TGCGCCAGCAGCCAAGATAGCACTAGCGGGACAGATACGCAGTATTTT. It codes for CASSQDSTSGTDTQYF.

The chain combines TRBV27 with TRBJ1-4; D perhaps matches TRBD1 (5 bases). There are 13 residues in the CDR3. V lost 2 bases and J 8 bases, leaving 9 bases between the germline ends. CDR1 and CDR2 from the germline V gene are MNHEY and SMNVEV (reference sequence). As DNA, the CDR3 is TGTGCCAGCAGTTTAGGGACCCGAGAAAAACTGTTTTTT. Its protein product is CASSLGTREKLFF. Variable domain in full (rest from reference TRBV27 and TRBJ1-4): EAQVTQNPRYLITVTGKKLTVTCSQNMNHEYMSWYRQDPGLGLRQIYYSMNVEVTDKGDVPEGYKVSRKEKRNFPLILESPSPNQTSLYFCASSLGTREKLFFGSGTQLSVL.

This clonotype was recorded once. CDR3 in DNA: TGCGCCAGCAGCTTGATAGGGGCTCCAGAAGGCTACACCTTC. Its protein product is CASSLIGAPEGYTF. V usage is TRBV5-1 and J usage is TRBJ1-2; D is perhaps TRBD1 (5 bases). This CDR3 has 14 amino acids. Germline CDR1 and CDR2: SGHRS and YFSETQ. The germline V and J ends were trimmed by 1 base and 8 bases, with 15 bases remaining between them.

In its sample, this clonotype was seen a few times. The chain is built from TRBV11-2 and TRBJ1-4; D is possibly TRBD1 (5 bases). V was shortened by 5 bases and J by 8 bases, with 15 bases between the two germline ends. Germline values: CDR1 SGHAT, CDR2 FQNNGV. The CDR3 consists of 14 residues. DNA of the CDR3: TGTGCCAGCAGCCCCCTTTGGGGGAGAGAAAAACTGTTTTTT. Residues: CASSPLWGREKLFF.

This clonotype turned up a few times. The V gene is TRBV12-3 or TRBV12-4, the J gene TRBJ2-3; 10 bases match TRBD2. The V segment lost 0 bases and the J segment 2 bases; nucleotides outside the gene matches: 2. The CDR3 consists of 16 residues. CDR3 DNA sequence: TGTGCCAGCAGTTTAGCCCTAGCGGGGGCCACAGATACGCAGTATTTT. Translated, it gives CASSLALAGATDTQYF.

This rearrangement joins TRBV6-1 to TRBJ2-1, with TRBD2 identical over 11 bases. Germline V gene lookup returns CDR1 MNHNS and CDR2 SASEGT. The CDR3 has 15 residues. V was pared by 6 bases and J by 6 bases, with 7 bases of the junction left unmatched. CDR3 protein: CASRSGTSGINEQFF. The CDR3 DNA follows: TGTGCCAGCAGATCCGGGACTAGCGGAATCAATGAGCAGTTCTTC.

This chain uses TRBV4-1 with TRBJ2-1; weak D call: TRBD1 (5 bases). The CDR3 runs 14 residues. The V end lost 2 bases, the J end lost 8 bases, and 13 bases lay between the germline ends. Germline V lookup: CDR1 MGHRA, CDR2 YSYEKL. The CDR3 bases are TGCGCCAGCAGCCAAAGAGCCGCAGGGTATGAGCAGTTCTTC. Encoded protein: CASSQRAAGYEQFF.

This chain joins TRBV6-2 or TRBV6-3 and TRBJ2-5, with no clear D. V shed 2 bases and J shed 2 bases, with 9 bases lying between them. This CDR3 spans 14 amino acids. The germline gives CDR1 MNHEY, CDR2 SVGEGT. CDR3 sequence: CASSYPSKQETQYF. CDR3 DNA sequence: TGTGCCAGCAGTTACCCTAGTAAACAAGAGACCCAGTACTTC.

This clonotype was observed many times. The chain couples TRBV29-1 to TRBJ2-7, with 8 bases matching TRBD1. The V gene end was trimmed by 2 bases and the J gene end by 4 bases; junction bases not matched to a gene: 4. CDR1 and CDR2 (germline): SQVTM, ANQGSEA. This CDR3 is 13 amino acids long. Written as DNA, the CDR3 is TGCAGCGTTGAAACCGACAGGGGTTACGAGCAGTACTTC. Translating gives CSVETDRGYEQYF.

The chain employs TRBV7-2 and TRBJ2-5; 11 bases fit TRBD2. Trimming removed 7 bases from V and 5 bases from J; junction bases left unmatched: 9. This CDR3 spans 15 amino acids. Germline values: CDR1 SGHTA, CDR2 FQGNSA. CDR3 DNA sequence: TGTGCCAGCACCAACTTGGCTAGCGGGAGGGAGACCCAGTACTTC. Translated, it gives CASTNLASGRETQYF.

This rearrangement joins TRBV20-1 to TRBJ2-5; a weak D match, TRBD1 (5 bases). Germline V CDR1 and CDR2: DFQATT, SNEGSKA (reference sequence). Trimming cost V 0 bases and J 2 bases, with 10 bases left between them. The CDR3 length is 14 residues. This CDR3 is CSARDLGQQETQYF. The CDR3, as DNA: TGCAGTGCTAGAGATTTGGGGCAGCAAGAGACCCAGTACTTC.

A few counts support this clonotype. The chain has TRBV7-2 and TRBJ2-1, with D perhaps matching TRBD2 (6 bases). V lost 5 bases and J 6 bases, leaving 14 bases between the germline ends. The germline CDR1 and CDR2 sequences are SGHTA and FQGNSA. The CDR3 is 14 amino acids. The DNA for the CDR3 is TGTGCCAGCAGCCCCAGACTAGTTCTCAATGAGCAGTTCTTC. It is translated as CASSPRLVLNEQFF. The complete variable domain, with remaining parts taken from reference TRBV7-2 and TRBJ2-1, reads GAGVSQSPSNKVTEKGKDVELRCDPISGHTALYWYRQSLGQGLEFLIYFQGNSAPDKSGLPSDRFSAERTGGSVSTLTIQRTQQEDSAVYLCASSPRLVLNEQFFGPGTRLTVL.

This clonotype has just a few counts. This sequence joins TRBV9 and TRBJ2-7; D may be TRBD2 (5 bases). This CDR3 has 15 amino acids. The V and J ends lost 4 bases and 3 bases respectively, with 17 bases between them. Germline CDR1 reads SGDLS; CDR2 reads YYNGEE. The CDR3 protein is CASSPRASFGYEQYF. As DNA, the CDR3 is TGTGCCAGCAGCCCCCGTGCTAGCTTTGGCTACGAGCAGTACTTC.

J is TRBJ1-6 and V is TRBV20-1; D not certain. There are 16 residues in the CDR3. The ends were cut back, 1 base at V and 2 bases at J, with 12 bases in the middle. Germline V CDR1 and CDR2: DFQATT, SNEGSKA (reference sequence). CDR3 residues: CSARVPGIAYNSPLHF. The CDR3 DNA reads TGCAGTGCTAGAGTCCCTGGGATAGCCTATAATTCACCCCTCCACTTT.

This clonotype appeared a few times. The chain recombines TRBV10-3 with TRBJ2-1; possibly TRBD2 for D (5 bases). The length of the CDR3 is 14 residues. CDR1 ENHRY and CDR2 SYGVKD come from the germline V gene. V shed 3 bases and J shed 8 bases, with 14 bases lying between them. The CDR3, as DNA: TGTGCCATCAGTGAATGGGGAGCGACCTATGAGCAGTTCTTC. This translates into CAISEWGATYEQFF.

V is TRBV6-2 or TRBV6-3 and J is TRBJ2-1; no firm D call. This CDR3 is built from 15 residues. The V and J ends lost 5 bases and 1 base respectively, with 12 bases between them. Per germline, CDR1 MNHEY and CDR2 SVGEGT. CDR3: CASSPALVSYNEQFF. The CDR3 nucleotides read TGTGCCAGCAGTCCGGCTCTAGTTTCCTACAATGAGCAGTTCTTC.

The chain has TRBV20-1 and TRBJ1-2; 7 bases match TRBD1. Germline V lookup: CDR1 DFQATT, CDR2 SNEGSKA (reference sequence). The V and J ends lost 5 bases and 4 bases, in that order; junction bases with no gene match: 10. This CDR3 comprises 14 residues. The CDR3 bases are TGCAGTGCTTCCCGACAGGGCAGTGGCTATGGCTACACCTTC. Translating gives CSASRQGSGYGYTF.

This sequence joins TRBV5-1 and TRBJ1-1; possibly TRBD1 for D (6 bases). From germline, CDR1 is SGHRS and CDR2 YFSETQ. This CDR3 contains 15 residues. V lost 5 bases and J lost 4, with 18 bases in between. CDR3 protein: CASSIVGGAGTEAFF. CDR3 DNA: TGCGCCAGCAGTATAGTTGGGGGGGCGGGCACTGAAGCTTTCTTT.

V and J are TRBV5-6 and TRBJ2-3, with D unresolved. V was clipped by 3 bases and J by 3 bases, with 11 bases between them. CDR1 and CDR2 (germline): SGHDT, YYEEEE. The CDR3 has 14 residues. This CDR3 is CASSSATRTDTQYF. The CDR3 DNA sequence: TGTGCCAGCAGCTCGGCCACACGAACAGATACGCAGTATTTT.

The chain couples TRBV4-3 to TRBJ2-7; tentative D call: TRBD2 (5 bases). The ends were cut back, 3 bases at V and 5 bases at J, with 14 bases in the middle. This CDR3 spans 14 amino acids. The V gene's germline CDR1 is LGHNA and CDR2 YSLEER. DNA for the CDR3: TGCGCCAGCAGCCATTTACTATGGCGGGACGAGCAGTACTTC. Translating gives CASSHLLWRDEQYF.

In this sample, this clonotype turned up a few times. The chain carries TRBV20-1 and TRBJ2-5; the D is unclear. CDR3 length equals 12 residues. From germline, CDR1 is DFQATT and CDR2 SNEGSKA (reference sequence). CDR3 DNA: TGCAGCCCCGGCAATGCGAAGGAGACCCAGTACTTC. Translating it yields CSPGNAKETQYF.

The gene calls are TRBV10-3 and TRBJ2-1; D unresolved. Deletions cut 4 bases from V and 5 bases from J, with 15 bases between. The CDR3 totals 15 residues. Germline V gene sequence: CDR1 ENHRY, CDR2 SYGVKD. CDR3 DNA: TGTGCCATCAGTGCGGGCGGTAATTTAGACAATGAGCAGTTCTTC. This sequence encodes CAISAGGNLDNEQFF.

Only a few counts were recorded for this clonotype. CDR3 region: CASSLGVGGVPFSNEQFF. CDR3 sequence (DNA): TGTGCCAGCAGCTTAGGAGTCGGAGGGGTCCCATTCTCCAATGAGCAGTTCTTC. This chain links TRBV11-2 with TRBJ2-1, with D possibly TRBD2 on 6 matching bases. Germline CDR1 reads SGHAT; CDR2 reads FQNNGV. V was shortened by 1 base and J by 6 bases, with 22 bases between the two germline ends. The CDR3 totals 18 residues.

This clonotype has only a few counts. The rearrangement uses TRBV4-1 and TRBJ2-1, with TRBD1 matching 11 bases. Germline V gene data show CDR1 as MGHRA and CDR2 as YSYEKL. V shed 0 bases and J 7 bases; nucleotides not matched to a gene: 5. CDR3 length: 16 amino acids. As DNA, the CDR3 is TGCGCCAGCAGCCAAGATCCCGGACAGGGGGCAAATGAGCAGTTCTTC. Encoded protein: CASSQDPGQGANEQFF.

In this sample, this clonotype turned up many times. This chain connects TRBV7-2 to TRBJ2-3; 8 bases agree with TRBD1. After removal of 4 bases from V and 3 bases from J, the junction contained 6 bases not matched to a gene. CDR3 size: 15 residues. Looked up from germline, CDR1 is SGHTA and CDR2 is FQGNSA. The CDR3 protein is CASSSQGANTDTQYF. CDR3 DNA: TGTGCCAGCAGCTCGCAGGGGGCGAATACAGATACGCAGTATTTT.

This clonotype was observed at least ten times. The rearrangement links TRBV4-3 to TRBJ1-2; D not certain. The CDR3 length is 15 residues. Trimming cost V 0 bases and J 8 bases, with 16 bases left between them. From germline, CDR1 is LGHNA and CDR2 YSLEER. CDR3 protein: CASSQDKSGLWGYTF. CDR3 nucleotide sequence: TGCGCCAGCAGCCAAGATAAAAGCGGGCTTTGGGGCTACACCTTC.

V is TRBV2 and J is TRBJ1-2, with a tentative D call TRBD1 (5 bases). The CDR3 has 15 residues. The V end was cut by 5 bases, the J end by 2 bases, with 15 bases between. Per germline, CDR1 SNHLY and CDR2 FYNNEI. The CDR3: CASSSRGGTNYGYTF. In DNA form, the CDR3 reads TGTGCCAGCAGTTCTAGGGGAGGGACCAACTATGGCTACACCTTC. The full variable domain, with the rest looked up from reference TRBV2 and TRBJ1-2, is EPEVTQTPSHQVTQMGQEVILRCVPISNHLYFYWYRQILGQKVEFLVSFYNNEISEKSEIFDDQFSVERPDGSNFTLKIRSTKLEDSAMYFCASSSRGGTNYGYTFGSGTRLTVV.

The rearrangement links TRBV5-1 to TRBJ2-1, with D uncertain. The CDR3 extends over 15 amino acids. Germline V gives CDR1 SGHRS, CDR2 YFSETQ. V was clipped by 6 bases and J by 0 bases, with 13 bases between them. CDR3 coding DNA: TGCGCCAGCACCCTAGGTCGGAGCTCCTACAATGAGCAGTTCTTC. This sequence encodes CASTLGRSSYNEQFF.